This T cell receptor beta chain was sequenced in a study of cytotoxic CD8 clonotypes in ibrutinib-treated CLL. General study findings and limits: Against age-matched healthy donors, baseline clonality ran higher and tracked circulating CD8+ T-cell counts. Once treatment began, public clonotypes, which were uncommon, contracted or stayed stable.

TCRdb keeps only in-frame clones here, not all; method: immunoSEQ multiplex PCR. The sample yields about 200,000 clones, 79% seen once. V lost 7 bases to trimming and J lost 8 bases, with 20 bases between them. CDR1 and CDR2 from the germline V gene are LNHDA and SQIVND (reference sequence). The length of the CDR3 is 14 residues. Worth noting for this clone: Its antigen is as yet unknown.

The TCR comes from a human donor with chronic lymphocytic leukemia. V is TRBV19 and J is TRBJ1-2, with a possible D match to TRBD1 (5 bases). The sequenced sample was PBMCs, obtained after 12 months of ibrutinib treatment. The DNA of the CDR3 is TGTGCCAGTAACCCAGTGGGGGGTACTTTGGGCTACACCTTC. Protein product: CASNPVGGTLGYTF.